This TCR beta chain was recovered during a study of T cell repertoires in cytomegalovirus infection. The junction had 13 bases not matched to a gene; V was cut back by 4 bases and J by 8 bases. This CDR3 is built from 15 residues. CDR1 is SEHNR, CDR2 FQNEAQ, per germline (reference sequence). Notes on this clonotype: Antigen unknown.

MiXCR was run by TCRdb on the reads, yielding one entry per CDR3 protein. This table has nearly 700,000 distinct CDR3 sequences, 30% to 40% appearing once. V and J are TRBV7-9 and TRBJ1-2; TRBD1 matches 7 bases. The TCR sequence derives from a human donor in good health (CMV status not recorded). Some clones in this sample may be carry-over from other donors' samples. Source: cultured PBMCs, taken from culture after CMV antigen stimulation. CDR3: CASSSGTEALGGYTF. CDR3 nucleotide sequence: TGTGCCAGCAGCTCCGGGACAGAGGCTCTTGGCGGCTACACCTTC.